Given below is one T cell receptor beta chain in context. The antigen is not known. This sample was taken from a study of cytomegalovirus exposure and HLA in healthy donors. Study results and limitations: Most TCR sequences were seen very rarely across donors, but some public TCRs occurred in many. Apparent HLA restriction characterized most CMV-associated TCR beta chains in a later analysis.

Looked up from germline, CDR1 is SGHVS and CDR2 is FQNEAQ. V was clipped by 6 bases and J by 3 bases, with 11 bases between them. The CDR3 loop spans 14 amino acids. PCR involved 60 Vbeta and 13 Jbeta primers. Using immunoSEQ multiplex PCR, the repertoire was profiled, and TCRdb retains in-frame clones only, with some absent. The sample carries roughly 190,000 clones, under 85% recorded once. The material sequenced was PBMCs. The sequence derives from a female donor in good health and CMV-seronegative. The V call is TRBV7-8, the J call TRBJ1-4, with a tentative D call TRBD1 (5 bases). The CDR3 loop reads CASSYTGSNEKLFF. The CDR3 coding sequence is TGTGCCAGCAGTTATACAGGATCTAATGAAAAACTGTTTTTT.